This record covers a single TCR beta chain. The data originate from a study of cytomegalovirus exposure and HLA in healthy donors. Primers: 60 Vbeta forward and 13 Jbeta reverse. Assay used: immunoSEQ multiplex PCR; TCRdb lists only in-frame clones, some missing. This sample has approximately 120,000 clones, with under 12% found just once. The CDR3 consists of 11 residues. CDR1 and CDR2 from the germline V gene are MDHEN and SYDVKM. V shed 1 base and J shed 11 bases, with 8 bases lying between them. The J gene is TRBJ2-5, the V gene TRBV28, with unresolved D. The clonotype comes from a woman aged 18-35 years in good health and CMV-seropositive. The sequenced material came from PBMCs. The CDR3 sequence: CASSLLAEQYF. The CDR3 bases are TGTGCCAGCAGTTTATTGGCGGAGCAGTACTTC.